This entry lists 19 T cell receptor beta chains sequenced from one sample in a study of early T cells in non-severe SARS-CoV-2 infection. TCRdb itself ran the 5' RACE reads through MiXCR, one entry per CDR3 protein. Of 55,000 to 70,000 distinct CDR3 sequences in the sample, 9.5% to 15% were seen once. The sample taken for sequencing was whole blood. Receptors originate from an adult who was a healthcare worker with PCR-confirmed SARS-CoV-2 infection or an uninfected control (not recorded which).

The genes are TRBV2 and TRBJ2-3; D is ambiguous. The CDR3 extends over 14 amino acids. Germline lookup yields CDR1 SNHLY and CDR2 FYNNEI. V was shortened by 7 bases and J by 0 bases, with 11 bases between the two germline ends. The DNA of the CDR3 is TGTGCCAGCAAGGTGCTCCTAAGCACAGATACGCAGTATTTT. Its protein is CASKVLLSTDTQYF.

In its sample, this clonotype was seen a few times. The chain recombines TRBV29-1 with TRBJ1-1; tentatively, D is TRBD1 (5 bases). Germline loops: CDR1 SQVTM, CDR2 ANQGSEA. V lost 4 bases to trimming and J lost 5 bases, with 14 bases between them. This CDR3 region has 13 residues. CDR3 region: CSVARGGGTEAFF. In nucleotides, the CDR3 is TGCAGCGTTGCCCGGGGGGGAGGAACTGAAGCTTTCTTT.

The chain has TRBV27 and TRBJ2-3; D gene unclear. This CDR3 region has 14 residues. Germline V CDR1 and CDR2: MNHEY, SMNVEV (reference sequence). The V gene lost 4 bases and the J gene lost 3 bases, with 11 bases spanning the gap. In DNA form, the CDR3 reads TGTGCCAGCAGTTATGCGAGGAGAACAGATACGCAGTATTTT. Protein: CASSYARRTDTQYF.

This clonotype has ten or more counts. The chain links TRBV29-1 to TRBJ2-1, with D uncertain. The CDR3 runs 11 residues. Germline loops: CDR1 SQVTM, CDR2 ANQGSEA. Trimming took off 5 bases at V and 6 bases at J, with 8 bases between the two ends. CDR3 region: CSVSTFNEQFF. The CDR3 bases are TGCAGCGTTAGTACATTCAATGAGCAGTTCTTC.

A single count supports this clonotype. A much larger clone lies one base from this, so it may be a read error. J is TRBJ2-1 and V is TRBV7-2; unclear D gene. Germline values: CDR1 SGHTA, CDR2 FQGNSA. The CDR3 loop spans 14 amino acids. The CDR3 loop is CVSSWSPGDLEQFF. CDR3 coding DNA: TGTGTCAGCAGCTGGAGCCCCGGAGACCTCGAGCAGTTCTTC.

The rearrangement uses TRBV7-3 and TRBJ2-2; D is unclear. The V end lost 7 bases, the J end lost 5 bases, and 17 bases lay between the germline ends. The CDR3 length is 15 residues. CDR1 is SGHTA and CDR2 is FQGTGA in the germline V gene. The CDR3 spells CASTLAGGRTGELFF. The CDR3 DNA reads TGTGCCAGCACCTTGGCAGGTGGAAGGACCGGGGAGCTGTTTTTT. Based on the CDR3 plus reference TRBV7-3 and TRBJ2-2, the full variable domain is GAGVSQTPSNKVTEKGKYVELRCDPISGHTALYWYRQSLGQGPEFLIYFQGTGAADDSGLPNDRFFAVRPEGSVSTLKIQRTERGDSAVYLCASTLAGGRTGELFFGEGSRLTVL.

This clonotype occurred a few times. V usage is TRBV3-1 and J usage is TRBJ1-2; D possibly corresponds to TRBD1 (5 bases). CDR1 is LGHDT, CDR2 YNNKEL, per germline (reference sequence). The ends were cut back, 6 bases at V and 8 bases at J, with 22 bases in the middle. This CDR3 has 15 residues. The CDR3 is CASSKDTLRLWGYTF. In nucleotides, the CDR3 is TGTGCCAGCAGTAAGGACACGCTTCGTCTGTGGGGCTACACCTTC.

This clonotype was recorded many times. This chain uses TRBV11-2 with TRBJ2-7; 7 positions match TRBD2. V was clipped by 5 bases and J by 11 bases; unmatched bases: 9. Germline V lookup: CDR1 SGHAT, CDR2 FQNNGV. The CDR3 extends over 12 amino acids. The CDR3 nucleotides read TGTGCCAGCAGCCCGCAAGGGAGGGGAGAGTACTTC. Its protein is CASSPQGRGEYF.

In this sample, this clonotype turned up a few times. This rearrangement joins TRBV11-2 to TRBJ1-1; D unresolved. The V gene lost 8 bases and the J gene lost 1 base, with 14 bases spanning the gap. CDR1 is SGHAT and CDR2 is FQNNGV in the germline V gene. The CDR3 length is 14 residues. In DNA, the CDR3 is TGTGCCAGCCGAAGCTTAGGTGAGAACACTGAAGCTTTCTTT. Its protein product is CASRSLGENTEAFF.

This chain uses TRBV7-2 with TRBJ1-4; 7 bases fit TRBD1. Germline V lookup: CDR1 SGHTA, CDR2 FQGNSA. The CDR3 has 15 amino acids. The V and J ends lost 0 bases and 7 bases, in that order; junction bases with no gene match: 5. The chain's CDR3 is CASSLAGGGSEKLFF. The CDR3 nucleotides read TGTGCCAGCAGCTTAGCAGGGGGCGGCAGTGAAAAACTGTTTTTT. Looking up the rest from reference TRBV7-2 and TRBJ1-4 gives the full variable domain: GAGVSQSPSNKVTEKGKDVELRCDPISGHTALYWYRQSLGQGLEFLIYFQGNSAPDKSGLPSDRFSAERTGGSVSTLTIQRTQQEDSAVYLCASSLAGGGSEKLFFGSGTQLSVL.

In this sample, this clonotype turned up many times. The rearrangement uses TRBV20-1 and TRBJ2-1; D gene uncertain. The germline CDR1 and CDR2 sequences are DFQATT and SNEGSKA (reference sequence). V shed 0 bases and J shed 0 bases, with 9 bases lying between them. This CDR3 is built from 15 residues. The CDR3 protein is CSARDVFSSYNEQFF. The CDR3 coding sequence is TGCAGTGCTAGAGATGTTTTTAGCTCCTACAATGAGCAGTTCTTC.

Only a few counts were recorded for this clonotype. This rearrangement joins TRBV7-2 to TRBJ1-2; 7 bases are a match to TRBD1. After removal of 5 bases from V and 2 bases from J, the junction contained 5 bases not matched to a gene. Germline CDR1 is SGHTA and CDR2 is FQGNSA. This CDR3 region has 14 residues. The chain's CDR3 is CASSTETGNYGYTF. In DNA form, the CDR3 reads TGTGCCAGCAGCACCGAGACAGGGAACTATGGCTACACCTTC.

This clonotype has just a few counts. The chain is built from TRBV11-2 and TRBJ1-4; the D is unclear. CDR3 size: 15 residues. CDR1 and CDR2 from the germline V gene are SGHAT and FQNNGV. V dropped 4 bases and J dropped 5 bases, with 14 bases sitting between them. CDR3 region: CASSSPRMLNEKLFF. The CDR3 nucleotides read TGTGCCAGCAGCTCGCCGAGGATGTTAAATGAAAAACTGTTTTTT. Based on the CDR3 plus reference TRBV11-2 and TRBJ1-4, the full variable domain is EAGVAQSPRYKIIEKRQSVAFWCNPISGHATLYWYQQILGQGPKLLIQFQNNGVVDDSQLPKDRFSAERLKGVDSTLKIQPAKLEDSAVYLCASSSPRMLNEKLFFGSGTQLSVL.

This clonotype was seen repeatedly, ten times or more. J is TRBJ1-1 and V is TRBV30; D unclear. This CDR3 comprises 14 residues. Germline lookup yields CDR1 GTSNPN and CDR2 SVGIG (reference sequence). V was pared by 4 bases and J by 4 bases, with 16 bases between. CDR3 amino acids: CAWTYRTWGTEAFF. The CDR3 coding sequence is TGTGCCTGGACTTATCGAACGTGGGGCACTGAAGCTTTCTTT. Combining the CDR3 with reference TRBV30 and TRBJ1-1 gives the whole variable domain SQTIHQWPATLVQPVGSPLSLECTVEGTSNPNLYWYRQAAGRGLQLLFYSVGIGQISSEVPQNLSASRPQDRQFILSSKKLLLSDSGFYLCAWTYRTWGTEAFFGQGTRLTVV.

The chain joins TRBV3-1 to TRBJ2-1; D is possibly TRBD1 (6 bases). Germline CDR1 is LGHDT and CDR2 is YNNKEL (reference sequence). This CDR3 region has 13 residues. With 5 bases removed from V and 6 bases from J, the gap between germline ends came to 11 bases. DNA for the CDR3: TGTGCCAGCAGCTACAGGGTGGGCAATGAGCAGTTCTTC. This gives the protein CASSYRVGNEQFF.

Ten or more counts support this clonotype. V gene TRBV6-2 or TRBV6-3 combines with J gene TRBJ2-3; either TRBD1 or TRBD2 may supply D (6 bases each). Germline V lookup: CDR1 MNHEY, CDR2 SVGEGT. Between the trimmed V and J ends, which lost 4 bases and 9 bases, there was a span of 11 bases. The CDR3 consists of 12 residues. The CDR3 DNA reads TGTGCCAGCAGTTTGGAGGGGGGAACGCAGTATTTT. This sequence encodes CASSLEGGTQYF.

Ten or more counts support this clonotype. The gene calls are TRBV11-2 and TRBJ2-3, with D possibly TRBD1 on 6 matching bases. The germline V and J ends were trimmed by 8 bases and 2 bases, with 14 bases remaining between them. In germline, CDR1 is SGHAT, CDR2 FQNNGV. The CDR3 spans 14 residues. CDR3 residues: CASGPTGITDTQYF. The CDR3 DNA reads TGTGCCAGCGGACCCACAGGGATCACAGATACGCAGTATTTT.

This clonotype was recorded a few times. The rearrangement joins TRBV12-3 or TRBV12-4 to TRBJ1-2, with 7 bases lining up with TRBD1. The J segment lost 7 bases and the V segment lost 8 bases, leaving 16 bases of the junction unmatched. The CDR3 loop spans 15 amino acids. CDR3 loop: CASRQGGGPYIGYTF. CDR3 nucleotide sequence: TGTGCCAGCCGACAGGGAGGAGGGCCTTACATTGGCTACACCTTC.

This clonotype was recorded many times. The chain couples TRBV6-6 to TRBJ1-1; possible D gene TRBD1, 5 bases. CDR1 and CDR2 from the germline V gene are MNHNY and SVGAGI (reference sequence). This CDR3 comprises 14 residues. V dropped 4 bases and J dropped 8 bases, with 17 bases sitting between them. The CDR3 nucleotides read TGTGCCAGCAGTTCGGGACCTCTAAGCTGGGAAGCTTTCTTT. Its translation is CASSSGPLSWEAFF.